The rows below give T cell receptor beta chains drawn from one sample of a study of post-analysis software for immune sequencing data. TCRdb called the PCR reads again in MiXCR, with one record for every CDR3 protein. The sample comprises about 430,000 distinct CDR3 sequences, less than 40% of which are singletons, and approximately 7.1% rests with the top ten. The sample was blood. The receptors were sampled from a girl aged 2-15 years with multiple sclerosis. Each CDR3 is given with its conserved first and last residue. The order of the fields is V gene, D gene, J gene, clone size, CDR3 protein, CDR3 DNA. D genes are given only for firm matches. Size is omitted from some rows. Given values are once, few, many or a class for expanded clones.

>TRBV20-1|NA|TRBJ2-5|many
CSALLALAAQETQYF
TGCAGTGCTCTACTAGCTCTGGCGGCGCAAGAGACCCAGTACTTC
>TRBV20-1|TRBD2|TRBJ2-3|NA
CSARSTSGDADTQYF
TGCAGTGCTAGATCCACTAGCGGAGATGCAGATACGCAGTATTTT
>TRBV28|NA|TRBJ2-1|few
CASSLFPPSGGYYNEQFF
TGTGCCAGTAGTTTATTTCCCCCTTCAGGAGGTTATTACAATGAGCAGTTCTTC
>TRBV20-1|NA|TRBJ1-2|few
CSARDISNYGYTF
TGCAGTGCTAGAGATATTAGTAACTATGGCTACACCTTC
>TRBV4-1|TRBD1|TRBJ1-6|NA
CASKKGASSNSPLHF
TGCGCCAGCAAGAAGGGGGCGTCAAGTAATTCACCCCTCCACTTT
>TRBV7-3|NA|TRBJ2-1|few
CASSLGGESEQFF
TGTGCCAGCAGCTTAGGTGGTGAGTCTGAGCAGTTCTTC
>TRBV7-2|TRBD1|TRBJ1-1|NA
CADRGPESTEAFF
TGTGCCGATAGGGGGCCGGAAAGCACTGAAGCTTTCTTT
>TRBV7-6|NA|TRBJ1-1|NA
CASSPGLSDTEAFF
TGTGCCAGCAGCCCCGGACTGTCTGACACTGAAGCTTTCTTT
>TRBV5-1|NA|TRBJ2-3|once
CARSSPGGSLREADTQYF
TGCGCCCGCAGCTCCCCCGGGGGATCGTTGCGGGAAGCAGATACGCAGTATTTT
>TRBV18|NA|TRBJ1-2|NA
CASSPLDNSYGYTF
TGTGCCAGCTCACCACTGGACAACTCCTATGGCTACACCTTC
>TRBV4-3|NA|TRBJ1-2|few
CASSQEFRTHIGYTF
TGCGCCAGCAGCCAAGAGTTTAGGACGCATATTGGTTACACCTTC
>TRBV20-1|NA|TRBJ2-7|many
CSGSAVTYEQYF
TGCAGTGGATCCGCGGTAACCTACGAGCAGTACTTC
>TRBV3-1|NA|TRBJ2-1|NA
CASSQGNRRGAREQFF
TGTGCCAGCAGCCAAGGAAACCGCCGGGGGGCGAGAGAGCAGTTCTTC
>TRBV20-1|NA|TRBJ2-5|few
CSAVARRTQETQYF
TGCAGTGCTGTTGCCCGGAGAACCCAAGAGACCCAGTACTTC
>TRBV7-9|NA|TRBJ1-4|NA
CASSLGTQGEKLFF
TGTGCCAGCAGCCTGGGGACTCAAGGCGAAAAACTGTTTTTT
>TRBV5-4|NA|TRBJ1-4|NA
CASSFQGLSNEKLFF
TGTGCCAGCAGCTTTCAGGGACTCAGTAATGAAAAACTGTTTTTT
>TRBV4-3|NA|TRBJ1-2|NA
CASSQDLPVNYGYTF
TGCGCCAGCAGCCAAGATCTTCCAGTTAACTATGGCTACACCTTC
>TRBV20-1|NA|TRBJ2-7|NA
CSARDVGGSYEQYF
TGCAGTGCTAGAGATGTGGGGGGTTCGTACGAGCAGTACTTC
>TRBV3-1|NA|TRBJ2-2|NA
CASSQGRAGELFF
TGTGCCAGCAGCCAAGGGAGGGCCGGGGAGCTGTTTTTT
>TRBV28|TRBD2|TRBJ2-1|few
CASSVGGNNEQFF
TGTGCCAGCAGTGTCGGGGGGAACAATGAGCAGTTCTTC
>TRBV6-5|NA|TRBJ2-1|NA
CASSYSLADEQFF
TGTGCCAGCAGTTACTCCCTAGCCGATGAGCAGTTCTTC
>TRBV20-1|TRBD2|TRBJ2-3|NA
CSARGVGGRRGDTQYF
TGCAGTGCTAGAGGGGTCGGCGGGAGGCGAGGGGATACGCAGTATTTT
>TRBV5-1|TRBD2|TRBJ2-3|NA
CASSLGLAIPSTDTQYF
TGCGCCAGCAGCTTGGGACTAGCCATTCCTAGCACAGATACGCAGTATTTT
>TRBV5-1|NA|TRBJ2-3|NA
CASSSDGTQYF
TGCGCCAGCAGCTCGGACGGGACCCAGTATTTT
>TRBV29-1|NA|TRBJ1-2|few
CSVAQVRSYGYTF
TGCAGCGTTGCGCAGGTGCGGAGCTATGGCTACACCTTC
>TRBV24-1|NA|TRBJ2-5|few
CATSDPRAVETQYF
TGTGCCACCAGTGATCCCAGGGCGGTGGAGACCCAGTACTTC
>TRBV2|NA|TRBJ1-1|NA
CASSAERNTEAFF
TGTGCCAGCAGTGCCGAACGGAACACTGAAGCTTTCTTT
>TRBV5-1|TRBD2|TRBJ2-7|NA
CASSLGTSGSSYEQYF
TGCGCCAGCAGCTTGGGCACTAGCGGGAGTTCCTACGAGCAGTACTTC
>TRBV6-1|NA|TRBJ1-2|NA
CASSENWGHIFGYTF
TGTGCCAGCAGTGAAAACTGGGGACATATCTTCGGCTACACCTTC
>TRBV9|TRBD1|TRBJ2-1|NA
CASSVVGDRYYNEQFF
TGTGCCAGCAGCGTAGTGGGGGACAGATATTACAATGAGCAGTTCTTC
>TRBV29-1|NA|TRBJ1-5|few
CSVAGSNQPQHF
TGCAGCGTTGCCGGCAGCAATCAGCCCCAGCATTTT
>TRBV6-2/TRBV6-3|TRBD2|TRBJ2-5|NA
CASSSGTIGSVETQYF
TGTGCCAGCAGTTCCGGGACTATCGGGAGCGTAGAGACCCAGTACTTC
>TRBV12-3/TRBV12-4|NA|TRBJ2-5|few
CASGRPGRETQYF
TGTGCCAGCGGCCGACCAGGGAGAGAGACCCAGTACTTC
>TRBV20-1|TRBD1|TRBJ1-2|few
CSAQRDSYNYGYTF
TGCAGTGCACAAAGGGACAGCTATAACTATGGCTACACCTTC
>TRBV7-2|TRBD1|TRBJ2-4|NA
CASSLARTGLEEQYF
TGTGCCAGCAGTTTAGCTCGGACAGGGTTAGAGGAGCAGTACTTC
>TRBV13|NA|TRBJ2-5|NA
CASSSSRETQETQYF
TGTGCCAGCAGCTCCTCTAGGGAGACCCAAGAGACCCAGTACTTC
>TRBV6-1|NA|TRBJ2-7|NA
CASFAIIGVSEQYF
TGTGCCAGCTTCGCTATAATTGGGGTGAGCGAGCAGTACTTC
>TRBV29-1|NA|TRBJ2-3|NA
CSARADTQYF
TGCAGCGCCCGCGCGGATACGCAGTATTTT
>TRBV5-1|TRBD1|TRBJ1-6|NA
CASSLEGAPNSPLHF
TGCGCCAGCAGCTTGGAGGGGGCTCCAAATTCACCCCTCCACTTT
>TRBV5-1|TRBD1|TRBJ1-1|few
CASSLRSAVTGNAAEAFF
TGCGCCAGCAGCTTGCGTTCCGCGGTGACAGGGAACGCAGCTGAAGCTTTCTTT
>TRBV20-1|NA|TRBJ2-6|NA
CSARDADSGANVLTF
TGCAGTGCTAGAGATGCAGATTCTGGGGCCAACGTCCTGACTTTC
>TRBV2|NA|TRBJ1-2|NA
CASSDRDIPYGYTF
TGTGCCAGCAGTGATCGTGACATCCCCTATGGCTACACCTTC
>TRBV15|NA|TRBJ1-1|NA
CATSRDLLTVTEAFF
TGTGCCACCAGCAGAGACCTCTTGACGGTTACGGAAGCTTTCTTT
>TRBV12-3/TRBV12-4|TRBD1|TRBJ2-1|NA
CASSPQLGQSNAEQFF
TGTGCCAGCAGTCCGCAATTGGGACAGTCAAACGCTGAGCAGTTCTTC
>TRBV29-1|TRBD1|TRBJ2-7|few
CSAELTGQTYEQYF
TGCAGCGCCGAACTTACGGGACAGACCTACGAGCAGTACTTC
>TRBV27|TRBD2|TRBJ2-1|NA
CASSFGDFTGTTYNEQFF
TGTGCCAGCAGTTTTGGGGACTTTACCGGGACTACCTACAATGAGCAGTTCTTC